The 21 T cell receptor beta chains listed next were all sequenced from one sample in a study of shared clonotypes between healthy human individuals. Only in-frame clones appear in the TCRdb table, and some are missing; sequencing was by immunoSEQ multiplex PCR. Of roughly 680,000 clones in the sample, 55% to 80% were seen once. The sample was memory CD4+ T cells sorted from blood. Subset of the sample: CD45RA-negative fraction. The receptors shown here come from a woman aged 25 to 39 in good health.

The rearrangement uses TRBV5-1 and TRBJ2-2; D uncertain. V was cut by 0 bases and J by 4 bases, with 10 bases left in between. Germline CDR1 SGHRS, CDR2 YFSETQ. The CDR3 is 15 residues long. The CDR3 DNA follows: TGCGCCAGCAGCTTGGAAGTCCCGGGCACCGGGGAGCTGTTTTTT. This translates into CASSLEVPGTGELFF.

The chain couples TRBV18 to TRBJ2-6, with a weak D call TRBD2 (6 bases). V was pared by 1 base and J by 1 base, with 14 bases between. The CDR3 loop spans 18 amino acids. The V gene's germline CDR1 is KGHSH and CDR2 LQKENI. CDR3 DNA: TGTGCCAGCTCACCACGTCTCCAGGCGGGATCTGGGGCCAACGTCCTGACTTTC. Encoded protein: CASSPRLQAGSGANVLTF. Looking up the rest from reference TRBV18 and TRBJ2-6 gives the full variable domain: NAGVMQNPRHLVRRRGQEARLRCSPMKGHSHVYWYRQLPEEGLKFMVYLQKENIIDESGMPKERFSAEFPKEGPSILRIQQVVRGDSAAYFCASSPRLQAGSGANVLTFGAGSRLTVL.

The chain uses TRBV5-4 and TRBJ2-1; the D gene is possibly TRBD2 (5 bases). Trimming left V 2 bases short and J 7 bases short, with 16 bases between. Germline CDR1 and CDR2: SGHNT and YYREEE (reference sequence). This CDR3 has 15 residues. For the CDR3, the DNA is TGTGCCAGCAGCTTAACACTTCAGACGGGGAATGAGCAGTTCTTC. Protein product: CASSLTLQTGNEQFF. The full variable domain, its missing parts supplied by reference TRBV5-4 and TRBJ2-1, is ETGVTQSPTHLIKTRGQQVTLRCSSQSGHNTVSWYQQALGQGPQFIFQYYREEENGRGNFPPRFSGLQFPNYSSELNVNALELDDSALYLCASSLTLQTGNEQFFGPGTRLTVL.

The chain uses TRBV6-5 and TRBJ1-5; weak D call: TRBD1 (6 bases). Germline-derived CDR1 and CDR2 are MNHEY and SVGAGI. Trimming left V 2 bases short and J 3 bases short, with 8 bases between. The CDR3 runs to 14 residues. CDR3 nucleotide sequence: TGTGCCAGCAGTTACGGACAGTACAATCAGCCCCAGCATTTT. This translates into CASSYGQYNQPQHF.

This clone was observed a handful of times. This rearrangement joins TRBV5-6 to TRBJ2-7, with 7 bases matching TRBD2. Per germline, CDR1 SGHDT and CDR2 YYEEEE. V trimming: 6 bases; J trimming: 5 bases; junction bases outside the gene matches: 14. The CDR3 is 15 amino acids. The CDR3 spells CASTLGGDPRHEQYF. For the CDR3, the DNA is TGTGCCAGCACCCTGGGAGGGGACCCTAGACACGAGCAGTACTTC.

The chain couples TRBV10-1 to TRBJ2-3, with 9 bases fitting TRBD2. CDR1 is WNHNN, CDR2 SYGVQD, per germline (reference sequence). The ends lost 10 bases at V and 5 bases at J; junction bases unmatched: 7. The CDR3 totals 13 residues. The CDR3 nucleotides read TGCGCCACCCAACTAGCGGGTCAAGATACGCAGTATTTT. Protein sequence: CATQLAGQDTQYF.

The gene calls are TRBV7-9 and TRBJ2-7; 7 bases fit TRBD1. This CDR3 comprises 16 residues. Germline CDR1 SEHNR, CDR2 FQNEAQ (reference sequence). V lost 5 bases, J lost 2 bases, and 12 bases stayed unmatched. Here the CDR3 reads CASSTYFSTGPYEQYF. CDR3 nucleotide sequence: TGTGCCAGCAGCACATACTTCTCGACAGGGCCCTACGAGCAGTACTTC.

The chain employs TRBV29-1 and TRBJ2-1; D is undetermined. Per the germline V gene, CDR1 is SQVTM and CDR2 is ANQGSEA. V was shortened by 4 bases and J by 9 bases, with 13 bases between the two germline ends. CDR3 length: 12 amino acids. This CDR3 is CSVAIWEAEQFF. CDR3 nucleotides: TGCAGCGTTGCCATTTGGGAAGCTGAGCAGTTCTTC.

This chain uses TRBV11-3 with TRBJ2-4; D may be TRBD1 or TRBD2 (5 bases each). Germline-derived CDR1 and CDR2 are SGHNT and YENEEA. Between the trimmed V and J ends, which lost 5 bases and 8 bases, there was a span of 16 bases. The CDR3 sequence is 14 residues long. CDR3 DNA sequence: TGTGCCAGCAGCCCCGGGACGTCTAGGGACATTCAGTACTTC. The encoded protein is CASSPGTSRDIQYF.

The gene calls are TRBV7-2 and TRBJ2-1, with 10 positions matching TRBD2. The CDR3 covers 14 residues. The germline gives CDR1 SGHTA, CDR2 FQGNSA. V lost 0 bases, J lost 7 bases, and 0 bases stayed unmatched. The CDR3 spells CASSLALAGNEQFF. Here the CDR3 DNA reads TGTGCCAGCAGCTTAGCACTAGCGGGAAATGAGCAGTTCTTC.

V and J are TRBV28 and TRBJ2-2; D unclear. Per the germline V gene, CDR1 is MDHEN and CDR2 is SYDVKM. The CDR3 sequence is 13 residues long. V was cut by 6 bases and J by 8 bases, with 13 bases left in between. The DNA of the CDR3 is TGTGCCAGCAGCTCCGGCAGCAGAGGGGAGCTGTTTTTT. Translating gives CASSSGSRGELFF.

CDR3 loop: CASSIGQGAGEQYF. The DNA of the CDR3 is TGTGCCAGTAGTATCGGACAGGGGGCCGGCGAGCAGTACTTC. The chain couples TRBV19 to TRBJ2-7; TRBD1 agrees at 11 bases. Trimming removed 3 bases from V and 6 bases from J; junction bases left unmatched: 4. This CDR3 contains 14 residues. Germline CDR1 and CDR2: LNHDA and SQIVND (reference sequence).

The chain combines TRBV7-2 with TRBJ2-1, with D uncertain. The CDR3 is 15 amino acids. Germline lookup yields CDR1 SGHTA and CDR2 FQGNSA. Trimming stripped 5 bases from V and 9 bases from J, with 20 bases between. The CDR3 spells CASSRSAYLTREQFF. The CDR3 coding sequence is TGTGCCAGCAGCCGCTCGGCCTACCTTACCCGTGAGCAGTTCTTC.

CDR3 protein: CASSLQATNEKLFF. The CDR3 nucleotides are TGTGCCAGCAGTTTACAGGCAACTAATGAAAAACTGTTTTTT. J is TRBJ1-4 and V is TRBV27; D unclear. Trimming removed 2 bases from V and 0 bases from J, with 4 bases in between. CDR1 and CDR2 (germline): MNHEY, SMNVEV (reference sequence). CDR3 length equals 14 residues. Complete variable domain (other parts from reference TRBV27 and TRBJ1-4): EAQVTQNPRYLITVTGKKLTVTCSQNMNHEYMSWYRQDPGLGLRQIYYSMNVEVTDKGDVPEGYKVSRKEKRNFPLILESPSPNQTSLYFCASSLQATNEKLFFGSGTQLSVL.

The chain carries TRBV5-1 and TRBJ1-4; TRBD1 is a possible D gene (6 bases). The germline V and J ends were trimmed by 5 bases and 0 bases, with 17 bases remaining between them. This CDR3 comprises 17 residues. The germline CDR1 and CDR2 sequences are SGHRS and YFSETQ. For the CDR3, the DNA is TGCGCCAGCAGGAAAATCGGACAGCCAGCAACTAATGAAAAACTGTTTTTT. As protein: CASRKIGQPATNEKLFF. Full variable domain (missing parts from reference TRBV5-1 and TRBJ1-4): KAGVTQTPRYLIKTRGQQVTLSCSPISGHRSVSWYQQTPGQGLQFLFEYFSETQRNKGNFPGRFSGRQFSNSRSEMNVSTLELGDSALYLCASRKIGQPATNEKLFFGSGTQLSVL.

The rearrangement uses TRBV4-2 and TRBJ1-1, with 10 bases that match TRBD1. The CDR3 has 15 residues. Trimming cost V 4 bases and J 3 bases; bases outside gene matches: 5. CDR1 is LGHNA and CDR2 is YNFKEQ in the germline V gene. The CDR3 loop reads CASSRTGTGDTEAFF. For the CDR3, the DNA is TGTGCCAGCAGCCGAACCGGGACAGGGGACACTGAAGCTTTCTTT.

The V call is TRBV27, the J call TRBJ2-7; weak D call: TRBD1 (7 bases). The CDR3 is made up of 15 amino acids. The germline gives CDR1 MNHEY, CDR2 SMNVEV (reference sequence). Trimming took 2 bases from V and 3 from J, leaving 14 bases between them. The CDR3 coding sequence is TGTGCCAGCAGTTTAATGGCAGGGGGGTTCTACGAGCAGTACTTC. Translation: CASSLMAGGFYEQYF.

This clone was found a few times. The genes are TRBV5-5 and TRBJ1-5; D is perhaps TRBD1 (5 bases). CDR1 SGHKS and CDR2 YYEKEE come from the germline V gene (reference sequence). CDR3 size: 13 residues. V was pared by 4 bases and J by 5 bases, with 10 bases between. Here the CDR3 DNA reads TGTGCCAGCAGCCTCGACAGAGATCAGCCCCAGCATTTT. Translating gives CASSLDRDQPQHF.

The chain couples TRBV7-9 to TRBJ2-7; maybe TRBD2 (7 bases). The V end was cut by 0 bases, the J end by 5 bases, with 17 bases between. Germline V gene data show CDR1 as SEHNR and CDR2 as FQNEAQ (reference sequence). CDR3 size: 16 residues. The CDR3 DNA is TGTGCCAGCAGCTTAGCCCTGGGGAGGGGGTCCCACGAGCAGTACTTC. Its protein is CASSLALGRGSHEQYF.

The chain carries TRBV2 and TRBJ2-1, with TRBD2 identical over 12 bases. The J segment lost 3 bases and the V segment lost 4 bases, leaving 1 base of the junction unmatched. The CDR3 sequence is 15 residues long. CDR1 and CDR2 (germline): SNHLY, FYNNEI. This chain's CDR3 is CASSVGLAGYNEQFF. CDR3 nucleotides: TGTGCCAGCAGTGTGGGACTAGCGGGCTACAATGAGCAGTTCTTC.

The V and J genes are TRBV21-1 and TRBJ2-3. TRBV21-1 is an annotated pseudogene. This CDR3 region has 13 residues. CDR3: CASRTSVADTQYF. The CDR3 region has the DNA TGTGCCAGCCGTACGAGTGTGGCGGATACGCAGTATTTT.